This T cell receptor (beta chain) is from a study of T cell changes during pregnancy in multiple sclerosis. Only one count was recorded for this clone. Trimming shortened V by 0 bases and J by 6 bases, and 12 bases separated the two germline ends. Germline CDR1 reads LNHDA; CDR2 reads SQIVND (reference sequence). The CDR3 contains 16 residues. Some clones are missing from TCRdb's copy, which holds only in-frame ones; the method was immunoSEQ multiplex PCR. The data hold tens of thousands of clones, with just over 90% observed a single time. This chain uses TRBV19 with TRBJ1-6, with D tentatively TRBD1 (5 bases). Sequenced material: peripheral blood, taken in the second trimester of pregnancy. This TCR derives from a female donor in good health, enrolled as a control in a pregnancy study. CDR3 DNA: TGTGCCAGTAGTATAGAGTCGACAGCCAGTAATTCACCCCTCCACTTT. This encodes CASSIESTASNSPLHF. Together with reference TRBV19 and TRBJ1-6, the CDR3 gives the full variable domain: DGGITQSPKYLFRKEGQNVTLSCEQNLNHDAMYWYRQDPGQGLRLIYYSQIVNDFQKGDIAEGYSVSREKKESFPLTVTSAQKNPTAFYLCASSIESTASNSPLHFGNGTRLTVT.